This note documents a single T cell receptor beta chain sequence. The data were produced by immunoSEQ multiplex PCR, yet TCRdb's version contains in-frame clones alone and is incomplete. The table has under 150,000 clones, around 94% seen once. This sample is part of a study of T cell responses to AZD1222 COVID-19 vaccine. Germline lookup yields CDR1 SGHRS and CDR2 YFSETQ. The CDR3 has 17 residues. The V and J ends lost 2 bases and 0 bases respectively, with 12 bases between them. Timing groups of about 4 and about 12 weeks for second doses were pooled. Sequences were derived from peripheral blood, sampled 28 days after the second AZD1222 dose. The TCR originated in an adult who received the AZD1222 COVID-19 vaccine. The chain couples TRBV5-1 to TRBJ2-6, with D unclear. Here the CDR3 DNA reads TGCGCCAGCAGCTTCGAACCTCACATCTCTGGGGCCAACGTCCTGACTTTC. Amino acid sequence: CASSFEPHISGANVLTF.